The 14 T cell receptor beta chains given below trace back to one sample, sequenced in a study of blood T cells in healthy people across ages. Through a sample-barcoded 5' primer and a J-beta primer mix, a second PCR was run for roughly 7 to 12 cycles. TCRdb itself ran the 5' RACE reads through MiXCR, one entry per CDR3 protein. The sample lists about 720,000 distinct CDR3 sequences, 22% occurring once. Sequencing was performed on blood. These receptors originate from a man between 65 and 85 years old in good health.

The CDR3 spells CASSPSLSGANVLTF. CDR3 sequence (DNA): TGTGCCAGCTCACCAAGCCTCTCTGGGGCCAACGTCCTGACTTTC. V gene TRBV18 combines with J gene TRBJ2-6; no reliable D call. Germline V gene sequence: CDR1 KGHSH, CDR2 LQKENI. The length of the CDR3 is 15 residues. The V and J ends lost 2 bases and 0 bases respectively, with 5 bases between them.

Only a few counts were recorded for this clonotype. The rearrangement uses TRBV27 and TRBJ2-1; the D gene is possibly TRBD2 (5 bases). The V end lost 4 bases, the J end lost 6 bases, and 13 bases lay between the germline ends. CDR1 MNHEY and CDR2 SMNVEV come from the germline V gene (reference sequence). The CDR3 has 14 amino acids. The CDR3 bases are TGTGCCAGCAGTTGGACGGGGTCAGGCAATGAGCAGTTCTTC. It specifies CASSWTGSGNEQFF.

This clonotype was observed a few times. V is TRBV5-6 and J is TRBJ2-3; 11 bases are shared with TRBD1. The CDR3 is 15 amino acids. The J segment lost 5 bases and the V segment lost 3 bases, leaving 5 bases of the junction unmatched. The germline V gene encodes CDR1 SGHDT and CDR2 YYEEEE. CDR3 nucleotides: TGTGCCAGCAGCTGGGCTGGGACAGGGGGAGATACGCAGTATTTT. As protein: CASSWAGTGGDTQYF.

The CDR3 coding sequence is TGCAGTGCTAGATGGGAACAGGGACGGAACACTGAAGCTTTCTTT. It codes for CSARWEQGRNTEAFF. The chain combines TRBV20-1 with TRBJ1-1; D is possibly TRBD1 (6 bases). Germline V gene sequence: CDR1 DFQATT, CDR2 SNEGSKA (reference sequence). V was pared by 2 bases and J by 1 base, with 14 bases between. The CDR3 runs to 15 residues.

This clonotype was picked up a small number of times. The chain is built from TRBV20-1 and TRBJ2-1, with 9 bases lining up with TRBD2. The CDR3 sequence is 15 residues long. V gave up 1 base and J gave up 7 bases; unmatched junction bases: 8. The germline V gene encodes CDR1 DFQATT and CDR2 SNEGSKA (reference sequence). The CDR3 DNA sequence: TGCAGTGCTAGAGCTCGGGGCGGGGGGGCGAATGAGCAGTTCTTC. Translation: CSARARGGGANEQFF.

This chain joins TRBV27 and TRBJ1-1, with unresolved D. CDR1 and CDR2 (germline): MNHEY, SMNVEV (reference sequence). The CDR3 contains 12 residues. V was clipped by 6 bases and J by 8 bases, with 13 bases between them. In DNA, the CDR3 is TGTGCCAGCAGACATTTGGACGGGGAAGCTTTCTTT. Protein: CASRHLDGEAFF.

This clonotype appeared a few times. This chain uses TRBV4-2 with TRBJ2-3; 10 bases align to TRBD2. The germline V gene has CDR1 LGHNA and CDR2 YNFKEQ. With V trimmed by 1 base and J by 4 bases, 5 bases remained unmatched. This CDR3 is 16 amino acids long. CDR3 sequence reads: CASSQGRLAGADTQYF. The CDR3 DNA reads as TGTGCCAGCAGCCAAGGACGCCTAGCGGGGGCAGATACGCAGTATTTT.

The rearrangement joins TRBV27 to TRBJ2-3; tentative D call: TRBD2 (5 bases). V shed 6 bases and J shed 8 bases, with 9 bases lying between them. The CDR3 loop spans 11 amino acids. Germline lookup yields CDR1 MNHEY and CDR2 SMNVEV (reference sequence). This chain's CDR3 is CASRTAGTQYF. CDR3 DNA: TGTGCCAGCAGAACGGCGGGTACGCAGTATTTT.

This clonotype was counted a few times. V gene TRBV24-1 combines with J gene TRBJ2-5; the D gene is possibly TRBD1 (7 bases). Germline V lookup: CDR1 KGHDR, CDR2 SFDVKD. The CDR3 consists of 14 residues. V lost 5 bases to trimming and J lost 5 bases, with 14 bases between them. In DNA, the CDR3 is TGTGCCACCAGTGGGGCGGGACAGCTGGAGACCCAGTACTTC. Translated, it gives CATSGAGQLETQYF.

This clonotype was detected only a few times. The gene calls are TRBV7-9 and TRBJ1-1, with D possibly being TRBD1 (5 bases). The germline V and J ends were trimmed by 3 bases and 8 bases, with 10 bases remaining between them. The CDR3 consists of 12 residues. Germline assignment: CDR1 SEHNR and CDR2 FQNEAQ (reference sequence). The CDR3 is CASSFLGVEAFF. The DNA for the CDR3 is TGTGCCAGCAGCTTTTTGGGGGTGGAAGCTTTCTTT.

In its sample, this clonotype was seen a few times. The CDR3 coding sequence is TGCAGCGTTGCCACCGTACGGGAGGGGGAGACCCAGTACTTC. It translates to CSVATVREGETQYF. V and J are TRBV29-1 and TRBJ2-5; 8 nucleotides match TRBD2. The CDR3 has 14 amino acids. V was clipped by 4 bases and J by 5 bases; unmatched bases: 9. Germline CDR1 reads SQVTM; CDR2 reads ANQGSEA.

This clonotype was seen a handful of times. V gene TRBV7-9 combines with J gene TRBJ1-2, with 8 bases aligning to TRBD1. CDR1 and CDR2 (germline): SEHNR, FQNEAQ (reference sequence). The CDR3 consists of 15 residues. After removal of 1 base from V and 5 bases from J, the junction contained 6 bases not matched to a gene. DNA for the CDR3: TGTGCCAGCAGCTTAGACCAGGGGGCGGAATATGGCTACACCTTC. It translates to CASSLDQGAEYGYTF.

The rearrangement links TRBV15 to TRBJ1-2; D ambiguous. The germline V and J ends were trimmed by 2 bases and 3 bases, with 10 bases remaining between them. The CDR3 has 14 amino acids. Germline V gene lookup returns CDR1 LNHNV and CDR2 YYDKDF (reference sequence). Here the CDR3 reads CATSRHSGDYGYTF. In DNA form, the CDR3 reads TGTGCCACCAGCAGACACAGTGGTGACTATGGCTACACCTTC.

The V call is TRBV4-1, the J call TRBJ2-2; TRBD2 aligns across 9 bases. The length of the CDR3 is 16 residues. The germline CDR1 and CDR2 sequences are MGHRA and YSYEKL. V lost 0 bases to trimming and J lost 8 bases; unmatched junction nucleotides: 7. The CDR3, as DNA: TGCGCCAGCAGCCAAGAGTGGGCTAGCGGGATGGGGGAGCTGTTTTTT. This gives the protein CASSQEWASGMGELFF.